This T cell receptor (beta chain) was observed in a study of T cell repertoires in cytomegalovirus infection. Study overall: CMV infection and matching HLA type were both indicated by public TCR beta signatures. Study-level results: In two of eight donors, the top clonotype was HLA-C-restricted CMV-specific. Summed frequency of public TCR beta families distinguished CMV carriers with the relevant HLA.

The CDR3 length is 14 residues. Trimming shortened V by 0 bases and J by 4 bases, and 9 bases separated the two germline ends. CDR1 is LGHNA, CDR2 YNFKEQ, per germline. This clonotype came up once. Its antigen is not identified. TCRdb recomputed calls from the reads with MiXCR, one row per CDR3 protein. Of more than 110,000 distinct CDR3 sequences in the sample, more than 25% are singletons; the top ten hold 45% to 55%. The specimen was CD8+ T cells from cultured PBMCs, collected from culture after CMV antigen stimulation. The chain combines TRBV4-2 with TRBJ1-2; TRBD1 is a possible D gene (5 bases). The clonotype was recovered from a human donor in good health (CMV status not recorded). Some clones in this sample may be carry-over from other donors' samples. The CDR3, as DNA: TGTGCCAGCAGCCAAGAGCGACAGTTCTATGGCTACACCTTC. This codes for CASSQERQFYGYTF.